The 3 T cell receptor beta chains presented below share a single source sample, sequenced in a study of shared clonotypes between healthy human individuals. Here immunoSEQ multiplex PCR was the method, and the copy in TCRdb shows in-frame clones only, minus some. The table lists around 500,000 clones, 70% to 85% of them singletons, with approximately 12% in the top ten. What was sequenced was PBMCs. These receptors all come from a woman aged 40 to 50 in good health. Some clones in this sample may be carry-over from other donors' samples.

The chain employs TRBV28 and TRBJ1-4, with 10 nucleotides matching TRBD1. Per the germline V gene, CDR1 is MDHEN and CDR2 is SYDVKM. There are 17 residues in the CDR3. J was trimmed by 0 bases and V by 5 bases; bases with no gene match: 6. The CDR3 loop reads CASSGGQGLATNEKLFF. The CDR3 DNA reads TGTGCCAGCAGTGGGGGACAGGGGTTAGCAACTAATGAAAAACTGTTTTTT.

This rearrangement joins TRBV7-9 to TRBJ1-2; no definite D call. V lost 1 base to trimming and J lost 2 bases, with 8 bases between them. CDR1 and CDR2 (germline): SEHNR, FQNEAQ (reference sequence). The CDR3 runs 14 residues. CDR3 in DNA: TGTGCCAGCAGCTTAGATCGGCAGAACTATGGCTACACCTTC. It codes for CASSLDRQNYGYTF.

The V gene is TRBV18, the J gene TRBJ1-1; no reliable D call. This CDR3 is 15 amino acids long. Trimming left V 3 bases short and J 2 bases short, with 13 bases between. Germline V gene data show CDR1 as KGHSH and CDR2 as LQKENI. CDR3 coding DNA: TGTGCCAGCTCACCTTATTCGGACTCTAACACTGAAGCTTTCTTT. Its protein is CASSPYSDSNTEAFF. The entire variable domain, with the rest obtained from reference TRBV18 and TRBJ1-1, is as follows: NAGVMQNPRHLVRRRGQEARLRCSPMKGHSHVYWYRQLPEEGLKFMVYLQKENIIDESGMPKERFSAEFPKEGPSILRIQQVVRGDSAAYFCASSPYSDSNTEAFFGQGTRLTVV.